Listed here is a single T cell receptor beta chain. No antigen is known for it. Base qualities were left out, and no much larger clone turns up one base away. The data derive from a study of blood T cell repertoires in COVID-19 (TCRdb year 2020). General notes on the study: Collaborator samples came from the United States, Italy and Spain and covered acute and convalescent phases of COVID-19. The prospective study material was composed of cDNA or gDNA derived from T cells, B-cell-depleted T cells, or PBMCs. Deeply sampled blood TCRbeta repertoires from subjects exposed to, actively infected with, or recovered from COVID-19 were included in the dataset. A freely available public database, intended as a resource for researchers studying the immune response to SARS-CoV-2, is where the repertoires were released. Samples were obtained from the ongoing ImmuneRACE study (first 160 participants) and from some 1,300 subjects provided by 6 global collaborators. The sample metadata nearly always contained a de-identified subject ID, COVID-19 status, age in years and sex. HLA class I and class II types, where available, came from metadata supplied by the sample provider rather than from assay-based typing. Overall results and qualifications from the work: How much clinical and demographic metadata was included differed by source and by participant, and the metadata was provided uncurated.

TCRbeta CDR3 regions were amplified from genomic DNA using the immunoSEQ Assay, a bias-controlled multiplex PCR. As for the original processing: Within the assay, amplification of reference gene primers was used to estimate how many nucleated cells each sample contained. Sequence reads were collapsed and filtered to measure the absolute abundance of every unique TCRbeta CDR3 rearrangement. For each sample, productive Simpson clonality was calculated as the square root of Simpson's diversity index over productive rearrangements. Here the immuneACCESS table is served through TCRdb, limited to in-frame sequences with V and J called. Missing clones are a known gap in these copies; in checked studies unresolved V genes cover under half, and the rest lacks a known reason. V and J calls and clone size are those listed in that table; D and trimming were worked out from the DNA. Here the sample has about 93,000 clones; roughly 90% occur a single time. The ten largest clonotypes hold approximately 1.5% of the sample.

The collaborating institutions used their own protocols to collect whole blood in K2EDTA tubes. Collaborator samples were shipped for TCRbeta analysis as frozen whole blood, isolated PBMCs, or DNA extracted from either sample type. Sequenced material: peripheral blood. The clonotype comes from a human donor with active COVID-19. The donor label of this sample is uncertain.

The CDR3 reads CASSLTGSYEQYF. The nucleotide sequence is given as TGTGCCAGCAGTTTAACAGGCTCCTACGAGCAGTACTTC. The rearranged segments are TRBV12-3 or TRBV12-4 and TRBJ2-7, and the D gene may be TRBD1, 5 bases matching. The CDR3 runs 13 residues from the cysteine to the phenylalanine. The sequence is cut down to CDR3 DNA, 39 bases in frame from base 1. V drops 2 bases and J drops 0 bases, leaving 5 bases in between.